The 5 T cell receptor beta chains reported below all come from one sample, sequenced in a study of blood T cells in healthy people across ages (dated by TCRdb to the mid-2010s). Library preparation was by 5' RACE. These reads were obtained on an Illumina HiSeq 2500. A second roughly 6 to 12 cycle PCR used a sample-barcoded 5' primer and a J-beta primer mix. The public reads were quality trimmed at Q25 with fastp and then assembled into clones with MiXCR by TCRdb, keeping productive beta chains. Each CDR3 protein appears once, grouped with its most common genes and DNA. Recorded for this sample are about 1,500,000 distinct CDR3 sequences; around 39% of them occurred a single time. Less than 8% of the sample is held by the ten biggest clonotypes. What was sequenced was blood. Source of these receptors: a woman aged 18-29 years in good health.

This sequence joins TRBV5-1 and TRBJ2-7; D possibly corresponds to TRBD1 (5 bases). V lost 1 base and J 2 bases, leaving 10 bases between the germline ends. Per germline, CDR1 SGHRS and CDR2 YFSETQ. This CDR3 region has 14 residues. The CDR3 bases are TGCGCCAGCAGCTTGCTTGGACACCCCTACGAGCAGTACTTC. It encodes CASSLLGHPYEQYF.

J is TRBJ2-7 and V is TRBV7-2; TRBD2 matches at 7 bases. Germline CDR1 and CDR2: SGHTA and FQGNSA. After removal of 6 bases from V and 3 bases from J, the junction contained 11 bases not matched to a gene. The CDR3 loop spans 15 amino acids. CDR3 region: CASRLSGELYYEQYF. In nucleotides, the CDR3 is TGTGCCAGCAGATTAAGCGGGGAACTATACTACGAGCAGTACTTC.

The chain uses TRBV29-1 and TRBJ2-3, with 8 bases aligning to TRBD2. The V gene's germline CDR1 is SQVTM and CDR2 ANQGSEA. CDR3 size: 13 residues. Trimming cost V 3 bases and J 4 bases; bases outside gene matches: 3. CDR3 sequence reads: CSVDRGGADTQYF. Here the CDR3 DNA reads TGCAGCGTTGACCGGGGGGGGGCAGATACGCAGTATTTT.

This clonotype occurred a few times. The chain combines TRBV12-3 or TRBV12-4 with TRBJ2-1, with 9 nucleotides matching TRBD2. The CDR3 has 15 residues. The J segment lost 1 base and the V segment lost 4 bases, leaving 2 bases of the junction unmatched. Here the CDR3 reads CASSCSGGSYNEQFF. Written as DNA, the CDR3 is TGTGCCAGCAGTTGCAGCGGGGGGTCCTACAATGAGCAGTTCTTC.

This clonotype turned up a few times. V gene TRBV12-3 or TRBV12-4 combines with J gene TRBJ2-7; 8 bases align to TRBD1. The J call is uncertain, as TRBJ2-5 better fits the DNA end. The CDR3 has 13 amino acids. The chain's CDR3 is CASRTGAGETQYF. The CDR3 DNA follows: TGTGCCAGCAGGACAGGGGCGGGGGAGACCCAGTACTTC.